These 23 T cell receptor beta chains share one sample of origin, sequenced in a study of shared clonotypes between healthy human individuals. Clones were read by immunoSEQ multiplex PCR, and TCRdb kept only the in-frame ones, dropping some. This sample has millions of clones, with 85% to 95% found just once. Source material: naive CD4+ T cells sorted from blood. Subset of the sample: CD45RA+ positively selected. Receptors originate from a man in his late teens or twenties in good health.

The chain uses TRBV4-3 and TRBJ1-6, with D perhaps matching TRBD1 (5 bases). The CDR3 length is 14 residues. Germline CDR1 and CDR2: LGHNA and YSLEER. V lost 1 base and J lost 10, with 11 bases in between. The CDR3 region is CASSQVGGGSPLHF. For the CDR3, the DNA is TGCGCCAGCAGCCAAGTGGGGGGTGGGTCACCCCTCCACTTT.

The genes are TRBV5-1 and TRBJ1-1, with D perhaps TRBD1 (5 bases). The CDR3 length is 15 residues. Looked up from germline, CDR1 is SGHRS and CDR2 is YFSETQ. The ends were cut back, 2 bases at V and 0 bases at J, with 11 bases in the middle. The CDR3 sequence: CASSFGASMNTEAFF. The CDR3 DNA sequence: TGCGCCAGCAGCTTTGGGGCCTCTATGAACACTGAAGCTTTCTTT.

The chain carries TRBV11-2 and TRBJ2-7; 12 positions agree with TRBD1. The V and J ends lost 5 bases and 3 bases, in that order; junction bases with no gene match: 11. Per germline, CDR1 SGHAT and CDR2 FQNNGV. CDR3 length: 17 amino acids. CDR3 in DNA: TGTGCCAGCAGCCTTCACCCCGGGACAGGGGGCTTCTACGAGCAGTACTTC. Translated: CASSLHPGTGGFYEQYF.

J is TRBJ1-5 and V is TRBV28; 9 nucleotides match TRBD1. The germline V gene has CDR1 MDHEN and CDR2 SYDVKM. Trimming cost V 6 bases and J 4 bases; bases outside gene matches: 13. The length of the CDR3 is 17 residues. The CDR3 loop reads CASSWVRGTGMNQPQHF. CDR3 DNA: TGTGCCAGCAGCTGGGTCCGTGGGACAGGGATGAATCAGCCCCAGCATTTT.

The V gene is TRBV29-1, the J gene TRBJ1-2; D not certain. The V and J ends lost 4 bases and 7 bases respectively, with 10 bases between them. CDR3 size: 11 residues. Germline lookup yields CDR1 SQVTM and CDR2 ANQGSEA. In DNA, the CDR3 is TGCAGCGTTGGAGACCTTGCTGGCTACACCTTC. The encoded protein is CSVGDLAGYTF.

The V gene is TRBV9, the J gene TRBJ1-2, with a weak D call TRBD1 (5 bases). Germline assignment: CDR1 SGDLS and CDR2 YYNGEE. The CDR3 extends over 15 amino acids. V lost 2 bases and J lost 4, with 15 bases in between. The CDR3 here is CASSVDRTSSYGYTF. CDR3 DNA sequence: TGTGCCAGCAGCGTTGACAGAACCTCGAGCTATGGCTACACCTTC.

The chain has TRBV18 and TRBJ1-5, with 11 bases lining up with TRBD1. Germline trimming cut 4 bases from V and 6 bases from J; bases unmatched to any gene: 5. This CDR3 spans 15 amino acids. CDR1 and CDR2 (germline): KGHSH, LQKENI. CDR3 protein: CASSQTGTGGQPQHF. CDR3 bases: TGTGCCAGCTCACAAACCGGGACAGGGGGTCAGCCCCAGCATTTT. The full variable domain, in which reference TRBV18 and TRBJ1-5 provide the parts outside the CDR3, is NAGVMQNPRHLVRRRGQEARLRCSPMKGHSHVYWYRQLPEEGLKFMVYLQKENIIDESGMPKERFSAEFPKEGPSILRIQQVVRGDSAAYFCASSQTGTGGQPQHFGDGTRLSIL.

With regard to this clone: Other DNA sequences in this sample translate to the same CDR3. The gene calls are TRBV6-1 and TRBJ1-2; D call uncertain. CDR1 MNHNS and CDR2 SASEGT come from the germline V gene. This CDR3 spans 13 amino acids. Trimming left V 2 bases short and J 5 bases short, with 9 bases between. In DNA form, the CDR3 reads TGTGCCAGCAGTGAAAGGGTGGTTTATGGCTACACCTTC. This codes for CASSERVVYGYTF.

The V gene is TRBV5-4, the J gene TRBJ2-5, with 16 bases aligning to TRBD2. The J segment lost 7 bases and the V segment lost 4 bases, leaving 13 bases of the junction unmatched. Germline assignment: CDR1 SGHNT and CDR2 YYREEE (reference sequence). This CDR3 has 18 residues. CDR3 DNA: TGTGCCAGCAGCAAGGGACTAGCGGGGGGGCCCAATACAGGGACCCAGTACTTC. Encoded protein: CASSKGLAGGPNTGTQYF.

This rearrangement joins TRBV5-1 to TRBJ1-4, with D maybe TRBD1 (6 bases). Deletions cut 5 bases from V and 0 bases from J, with 14 bases between. Germline assignment: CDR1 SGHRS and CDR2 YFSETQ. The CDR3 totals 16 residues. The CDR3 DNA reads TGCGCCAGCAGATGGGACAAGAGTCCAACTAATGAAAAACTGTTTTTT. It is translated as CASRWDKSPTNEKLFF.

For the CDR3, the DNA is TGTGCCAGCAGCCTTGGACAGTGGAATCAGCCCCAGCATTTT. Protein: CASSLGQWNQPQHF. The rearrangement joins TRBV28 to TRBJ1-5; tentative D call: TRBD1 (6 bases). The CDR3 covers 14 residues. Trimming stripped 6 bases from V and 4 bases from J, with 13 bases between. Germline CDR1 reads MDHEN; CDR2 reads SYDVKM.

V and J are TRBV6-1 and TRBJ2-7; maybe TRBD1 (6 bases). Trimming stripped 6 bases from V and 6 bases from J, with 18 bases between. Germline V gene sequence: CDR1 MNHNS, CDR2 SASEGT. This CDR3 contains 14 residues. CDR3 protein: CASRERTGNGEQYF. The CDR3 coding sequence is TGTGCCAGCAGGGAGCGAACAGGGAACGGCGAGCAGTACTTC.

V gene TRBV11-2 combines with J gene TRBJ2-3; weak D call: TRBD1 (5 bases). Germline CDR1 SGHAT, CDR2 FQNNGV. Trimming cost V 7 bases and J 0 bases, with 14 bases left between them. This CDR3 spans 15 amino acids. CDR3 nucleotides: TGTGCCAGCATCCTAGGGGCCGCTAGCACAGATACGCAGTATTTT. Its protein product is CASILGAASTDTQYF.

This sequence joins TRBV6-1 and TRBJ2-1; D is possibly TRBD2 (5 bases). Germline V gives CDR1 MNHNS, CDR2 SASEGT. CDR3 size: 14 residues. The V end lost 3 bases, the J end lost 9 bases, and 15 bases lay between the germline ends. The CDR3 loop is CASSDWPSRGEQFF. The CDR3 nucleotides are TGTGCCAGCAGTGATTGGCCCAGTCGGGGTGAGCAGTTCTTC.

The chain links TRBV10-3 to TRBJ2-1; 13 bases are shared with TRBD2. Germline CDR1 is ENHRY and CDR2 is SYGVKD. The junction had 7 bases not matched to a gene; V was cut back by 3 bases and J by 8 bases. The CDR3 runs to 16 residues. CDR3 nucleotides: TGTGCCATCAGTGACGGGACTAGCGGGATAGGGGATGAGCAGTTCTTC. It encodes CAISDGTSGIGDEQFF.

V usage is TRBV27 and J usage is TRBJ2-5; 8 positions match TRBD1. The CDR3 spans 16 residues. CDR1 and CDR2 (germline): MNHEY, SMNVEV (reference sequence). Trimming cost V 5 bases and J 5 bases; bases outside gene matches: 13. The DNA for the CDR3 is TGTGCCAGCAGTCCACCTTCGACAGGGGTCGGTGAGACCCAGTACTTC. It codes for CASSPPSTGVGETQYF.

The chain joins TRBV4-1 to TRBJ2-3; no clear D. CDR1 is MGHRA, CDR2 YSYEKL, per germline. The CDR3 contains 13 residues. The V gene lost 4 bases and the J gene lost 3 bases, with 8 bases spanning the gap. Here the CDR3 DNA reads TGCGCCAGCAGCCGCACGCTGACAGATACGCAGTATTTT. Residues: CASSRTLTDTQYF.

The chain has TRBV7-8 and TRBJ2-7, with a tentative D call TRBD2 (7 bases). CDR3 length: 15 residues. The V gene's germline CDR1 is SGHVS and CDR2 FQNEAQ. With 5 bases removed from V and 4 bases from J, the gap between germline ends came to 18 bases. CDR3 coding DNA: TGTGCCAGCAGCACCCAGGGGCGGGAGAGGTACGAGCAGTACTTC. Translated, it gives CASSTQGRERYEQYF.

This clone has just one count. The chain carries TRBV7-9 and TRBJ1-6; D gene unclear. The CDR3 has 12 residues. Trimming removed 1 base from V and 11 bases from J, with 6 bases in between. The V gene's germline CDR1 is SEHNR and CDR2 FQNEAQ (reference sequence). The CDR3 nucleotides read TGTGCCAGCAGCTTAGATCCGGCACCCCTCCACTTT. This gives the protein CASSLDPAPLHF.

The chain joins TRBV2 to TRBJ1-1; no definite D call. Trimming cost V 7 bases and J 10 bases, with 10 bases left between them. CDR3 length: 10 amino acids. CDR1 is SNHLY and CDR2 is FYNNEI in the germline V gene. CDR3 amino acids: CASISLRAFF. The CDR3 DNA follows: TGTGCCAGCATATCGTTAAGAGCTTTCTTT. The full variable domain, completed using reference TRBV2 and TRBJ1-1, is EPEVTQTPSHQVTQMGQEVILRCVPISNHLYFYWYRQILGQKVEFLVSFYNNEISEKSEIFDDQFSVERPDGSNFTLKIRSTKLEDSAMYFCASISLRAFFGQGTRLTVV.

This chain links TRBV12-5 with TRBJ1-5; a possible D gene is TRBD1 (5 bases). Germline V gives CDR1 LGHNT, CDR2 FRNRAP. CDR3 size: 20 residues. V lost 1 base to trimming and J lost 0 bases, with 22 bases between them. The CDR3 sequence is CASGLDPGRTRGYSNQPQHF. The DNA for the CDR3 is TGTGCTAGTGGTTTGGACCCGGGACGGACGAGGGGATATAGCAATCAGCCCCAGCATTTT.

The count of this clone is one. The V gene is TRBV13, the J gene TRBJ2-7, with D possibly matching TRBD2 (6 bases). Trimming took 0 bases from V and 4 from J, leaving 10 bases between them. The CDR3 length is 14 residues. Germline-derived CDR1 and CDR2 are PRHDT and FYEKMQ (reference sequence). The CDR3: CASSLGGGDYEQYF. The CDR3 nucleotides read TGTGCCAGCAGCTTAGGGGGAGGTGATTACGAGCAGTACTTC. Variable domain in full (rest from reference TRBV13 and TRBJ2-7): AAGVIQSPRHLIKEKRETATLKCYPIPRHDTVYWYQQGPGQDPQFLISFYEKMQSDKGSIPDRFSAQQFSDYHSELNMSSLELGDSALYFCASSLGGGDYEQYFGPGTRLTVT.

This clone was counted once. The V gene is TRBV6-1, the J gene TRBJ2-5; tentatively, D is TRBD2 (5 bases). CDR1 is MNHNS and CDR2 is SASEGT in the germline V gene. The V gene lost 3 bases and the J gene lost 4 bases, with 12 bases spanning the gap. CDR3 length equals 14 residues. Here the CDR3 DNA reads TGTGCCAGCAGTGACCTAGCAGGTCCAGAGACCCAGTACTTC. It yields the protein CASSDLAGPETQYF.